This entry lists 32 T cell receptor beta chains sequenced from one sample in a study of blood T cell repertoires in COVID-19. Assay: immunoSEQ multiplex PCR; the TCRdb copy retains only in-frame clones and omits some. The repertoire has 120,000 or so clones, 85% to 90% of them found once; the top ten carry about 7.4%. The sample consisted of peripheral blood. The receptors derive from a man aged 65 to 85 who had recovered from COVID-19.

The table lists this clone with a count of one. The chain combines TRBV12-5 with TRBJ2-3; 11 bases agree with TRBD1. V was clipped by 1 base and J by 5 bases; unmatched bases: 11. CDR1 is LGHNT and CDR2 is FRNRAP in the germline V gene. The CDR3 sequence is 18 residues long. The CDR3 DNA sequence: TGTGCTAGTGGTTTGGCCAGGACAGGGGGCTCTATTAGAGATACGCAGTATTTT. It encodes CASGLARTGGSIRDTQYF.

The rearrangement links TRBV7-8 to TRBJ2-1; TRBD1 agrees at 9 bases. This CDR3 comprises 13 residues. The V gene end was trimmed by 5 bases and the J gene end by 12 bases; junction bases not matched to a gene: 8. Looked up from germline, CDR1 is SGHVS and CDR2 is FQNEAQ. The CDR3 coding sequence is TGTGCCAGCAGCGTGGACAGGGGAGATTGGCAGTTCTTC. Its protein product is CASSVDRGDWQFF. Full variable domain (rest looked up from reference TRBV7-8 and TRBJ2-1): GAGVSQSPRYKVAKRGQDVALRCDPISGHVSLFWYQQALGQGPEFLTYFQNEAQLDKSGLPSDRFFAERPEGSVSTLKIQRTQQEDSAVYLCASSVDRGDWQFFGPGTRLTVL.

CDR3 sequence reads: CASSLRGEKLFF. The CDR3 DNA is TGTGCCAGCAGTTTACGCGGTGAAAAACTGTTTTTT. The J gene is TRBJ1-4, the V gene TRBV27; D unresolved. The V gene lost 2 bases and the J gene lost 7 bases, with 5 bases spanning the gap. The CDR3 sequence is 12 residues long. Germline V lookup: CDR1 MNHEY, CDR2 SMNVEV (reference sequence).

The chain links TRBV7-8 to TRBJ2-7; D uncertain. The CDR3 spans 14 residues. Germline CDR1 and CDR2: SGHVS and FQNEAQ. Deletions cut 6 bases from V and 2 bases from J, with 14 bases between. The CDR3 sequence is CASRDSYSTYEQYF. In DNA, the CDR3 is TGTGCCAGCAGGGATTCTTATAGCACCTACGAGCAGTACTTC.

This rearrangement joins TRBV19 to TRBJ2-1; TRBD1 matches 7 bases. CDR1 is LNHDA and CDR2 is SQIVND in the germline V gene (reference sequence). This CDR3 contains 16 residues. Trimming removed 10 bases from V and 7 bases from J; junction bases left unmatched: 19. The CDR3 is CAITKARQGTGNEQFF. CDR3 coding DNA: TGTGCCATTACGAAGGCGCGACAGGGAACGGGGAATGAGCAGTTCTTC.

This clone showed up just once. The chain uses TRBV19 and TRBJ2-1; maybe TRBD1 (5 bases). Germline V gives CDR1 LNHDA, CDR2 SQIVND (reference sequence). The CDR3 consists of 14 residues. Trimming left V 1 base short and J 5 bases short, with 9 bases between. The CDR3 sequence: CASSIGATDNEQFF. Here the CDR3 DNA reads TGTGCCAGTAGTATAGGGGCGACAGACAATGAGCAGTTCTTC.

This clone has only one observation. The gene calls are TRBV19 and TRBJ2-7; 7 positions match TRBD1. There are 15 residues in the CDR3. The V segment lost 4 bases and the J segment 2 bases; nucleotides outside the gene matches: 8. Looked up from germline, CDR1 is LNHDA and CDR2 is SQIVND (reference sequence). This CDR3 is CASSTPGQSTYEQYF. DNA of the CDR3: TGTGCCAGTAGTACGCCGGGACAGTCCACCTACGAGCAGTACTTC.

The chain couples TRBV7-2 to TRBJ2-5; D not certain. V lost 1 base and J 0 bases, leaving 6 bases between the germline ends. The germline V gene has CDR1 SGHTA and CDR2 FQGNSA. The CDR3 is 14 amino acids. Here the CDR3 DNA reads TGTGCCAGCAGCTTAGGACTGCACCAAGAGACCCAGTACTTC. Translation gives CASSLGLHQETQYF.

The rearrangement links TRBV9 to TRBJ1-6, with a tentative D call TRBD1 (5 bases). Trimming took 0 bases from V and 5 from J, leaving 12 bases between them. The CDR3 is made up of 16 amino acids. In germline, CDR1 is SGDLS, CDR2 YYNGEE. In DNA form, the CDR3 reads TGTGCCAGCAGCGTAGGTTCAGGGAGGAATAATTCACCCCTCCACTTT. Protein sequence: CASSVGSGRNNSPLHF.

The CDR3 DNA reads TGTGCCAGCAGCTCCAGAGGGCGGGAACCTAATGAAAAACTGTTTTTT. This codes for CASSSRGREPNEKLFF. The chain employs TRBV7-2 and TRBJ1-4, with D hard to call. Trimming removed 4 bases at V and 3 bases at J, with 15 bases between. The CDR3 length is 16 residues. The germline gives CDR1 SGHTA, CDR2 FQGNSA.

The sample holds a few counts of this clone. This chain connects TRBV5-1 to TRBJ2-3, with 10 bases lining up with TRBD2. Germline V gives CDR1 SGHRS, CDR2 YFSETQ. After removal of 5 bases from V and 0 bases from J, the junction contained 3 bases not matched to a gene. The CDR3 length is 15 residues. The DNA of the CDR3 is TGCGCCAGCAGAACTAGCGGGGCTAGCACAGATACGCAGTATTTT. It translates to CASRTSGASTDTQYF.

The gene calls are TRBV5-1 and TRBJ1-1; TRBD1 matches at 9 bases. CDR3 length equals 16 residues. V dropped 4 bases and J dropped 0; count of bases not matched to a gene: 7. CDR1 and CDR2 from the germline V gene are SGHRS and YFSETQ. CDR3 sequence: CASSGRTGAMNTEAFF. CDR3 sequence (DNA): TGCGCCAGCAGCGGTCGGACAGGGGCCATGAACACTGAAGCTTTCTTT.

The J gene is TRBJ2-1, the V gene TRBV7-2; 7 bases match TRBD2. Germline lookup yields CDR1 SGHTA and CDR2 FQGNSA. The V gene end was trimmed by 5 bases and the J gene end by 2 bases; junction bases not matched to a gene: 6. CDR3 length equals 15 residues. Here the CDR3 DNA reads TGTGCCAGCAGCCCAGGACTAGTAGCCTACAATGAGCAGTTCTTC. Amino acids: CASSPGLVAYNEQFF.

CDR3 nucleotide sequence: TGTGCCAGCAGCTTAAGGCCGGGCGAGCAGTACTTC. Amino acids: CASSLRPGEQYF. This rearrangement joins TRBV7-9 to TRBJ2-7; D not resolved. The germline V gene has CDR1 SEHNR and CDR2 FQNEAQ (reference sequence). This CDR3 is 12 amino acids long. Between the trimmed V and J ends, which lost 2 bases and 6 bases, there was a span of 8 bases. Complete variable domain (other parts from reference TRBV7-9 and TRBJ2-7): DTGVSQNPRHKITKRGQNVTFRCDPISEHNRLYWYRQTLGQGPEFLTYFQNEAQLEKSRLLSDRFSAERPKGSFSTLEIQRTEQGDSAMYLCASSLRPGEQYFGPGTRLTVT.

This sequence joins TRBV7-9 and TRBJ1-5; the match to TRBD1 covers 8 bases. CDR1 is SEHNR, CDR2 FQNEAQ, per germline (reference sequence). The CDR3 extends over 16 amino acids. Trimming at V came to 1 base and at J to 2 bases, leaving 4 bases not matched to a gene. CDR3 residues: CASSLGTGMGNQPQHF. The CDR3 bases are TGTGCCAGCAGCTTAGGGACAGGGATGGGCAATCAGCCCCAGCATTTT.

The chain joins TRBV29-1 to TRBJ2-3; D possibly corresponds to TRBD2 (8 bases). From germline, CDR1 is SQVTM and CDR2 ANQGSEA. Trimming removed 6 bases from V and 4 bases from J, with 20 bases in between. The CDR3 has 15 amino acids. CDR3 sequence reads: CSVLRGGGGPDTQYF. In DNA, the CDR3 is TGCAGCGTACTCCGAGGGGGCGGGGGGCCAGATACGCAGTATTTT.

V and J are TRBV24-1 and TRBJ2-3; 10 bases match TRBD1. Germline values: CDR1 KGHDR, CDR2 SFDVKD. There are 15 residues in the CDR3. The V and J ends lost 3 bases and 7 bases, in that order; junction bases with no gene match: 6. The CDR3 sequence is CATSDRGQGKNTQYF. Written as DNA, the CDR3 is TGTGCCACCAGTGATAGGGGACAGGGGAAAAATACGCAGTATTTT.

CDR3 nucleotide sequence: TGCAGTGCCGGGTGGCTTGAGCAGTACTTC. This translates into CSAGWLEQYF. The V call is TRBV20-1, the J call TRBJ2-7; D gene ambiguous. The ends were cut back, 6 bases at V and 7 bases at J, with 10 bases in the middle. The germline gives CDR1 DFQATT, CDR2 SNEGSKA (reference sequence). The CDR3 spans 10 residues.

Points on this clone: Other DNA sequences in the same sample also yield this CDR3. The CDR3 region has the DNA TGTGCCAGCTCACCGGGACAACAAGAGACCCAGTACTTC. It translates to CASSPGQQETQYF. The chain employs TRBV18 and TRBJ2-5; D perhaps matches TRBD1 (6 bases). This CDR3 spans 13 amino acids. The V end lost 3 bases, the J end lost 2 bases, and 7 bases lay between the germline ends. Germline CDR1 and CDR2: KGHSH and LQKENI. Drawing the rest from reference TRBV18 and TRBJ2-5, the complete variable domain is NAGVMQNPRHLVRRRGQEARLRCSPMKGHSHVYWYRQLPEEGLKFMVYLQKENIIDESGMPKERFSAEFPKEGPSILRIQQVVRGDSAAYFCASSPGQQETQYFGPGTRLLVL.

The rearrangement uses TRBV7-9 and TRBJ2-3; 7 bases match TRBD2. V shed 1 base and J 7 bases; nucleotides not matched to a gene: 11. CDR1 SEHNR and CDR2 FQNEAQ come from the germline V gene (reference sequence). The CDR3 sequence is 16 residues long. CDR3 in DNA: TGTGCCAGCAGCTTAGAGGGAGTACTAGCGAAAAATACGCAGTATTTT. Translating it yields CASSLEGVLAKNTQYF.

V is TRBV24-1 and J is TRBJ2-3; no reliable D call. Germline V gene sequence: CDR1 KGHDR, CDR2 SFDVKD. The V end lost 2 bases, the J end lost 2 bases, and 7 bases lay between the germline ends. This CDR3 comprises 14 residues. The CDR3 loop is CATSDSIFTDTQYF. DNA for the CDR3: TGTGCCACCAGTGATTCTATCTTCACAGATACGCAGTATTTT.

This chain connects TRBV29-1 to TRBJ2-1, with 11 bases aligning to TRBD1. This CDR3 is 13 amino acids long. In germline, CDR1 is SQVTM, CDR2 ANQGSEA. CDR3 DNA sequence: TGCGGCACCGGGACAGGGGGCTACAATGAGCAGTTCTTC. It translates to CGTGTGGYNEQFF.

Here the CDR3 reads CASRGQAGNTIYF. The CDR3, as DNA: TGTGCCAGCAGAGGACAGGCTGGAAACACCATATATTTT. This sequence joins TRBV7-2 and TRBJ1-3; the match to TRBD1 covers 7 bases. Looked up from germline, CDR1 is SGHTA and CDR2 is FQGNSA. The CDR3 runs to 13 residues. V was pared by 6 bases and J by 2 bases, with 1 base of the junction left unmatched.

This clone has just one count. The CDR3 region is CASSLGLAGENEQFF. In DNA, the CDR3 is TGTGCCAGCAGCTTGGGCCTAGCGGGAGAGAATGAGCAGTTCTTC. The chain uses TRBV5-4 and TRBJ2-1; TRBD2 matches 10 bases. With V trimmed by 0 bases and J by 7 bases, 4 bases remained unmatched. The CDR3 is 15 amino acids. CDR1 is SGHNT, CDR2 YYREEE, per germline (reference sequence).

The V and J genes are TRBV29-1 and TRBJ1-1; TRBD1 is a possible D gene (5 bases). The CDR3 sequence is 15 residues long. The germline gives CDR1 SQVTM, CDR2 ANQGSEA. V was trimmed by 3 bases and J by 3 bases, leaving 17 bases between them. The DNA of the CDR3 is TGCAGCGTTGAGGGAATCCAGGGAAGCTACACTGAAGCTTTCTTT. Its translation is CSVEGIQGSYTEAFF.

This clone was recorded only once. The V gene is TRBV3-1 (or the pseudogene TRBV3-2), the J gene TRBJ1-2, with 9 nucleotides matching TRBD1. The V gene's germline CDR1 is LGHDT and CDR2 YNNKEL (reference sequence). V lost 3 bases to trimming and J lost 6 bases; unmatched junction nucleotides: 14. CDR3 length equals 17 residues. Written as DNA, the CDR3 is TGTGCCAGCAGCCAGGGGACAGGGAGGTTCGTCTCTCATGGCTACACCTTC. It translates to CASSQGTGRFVSHGYTF.

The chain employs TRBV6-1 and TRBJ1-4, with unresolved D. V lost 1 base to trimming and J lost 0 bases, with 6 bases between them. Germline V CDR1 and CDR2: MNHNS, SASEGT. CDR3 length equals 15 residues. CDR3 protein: CASSEVSATNEKLFF. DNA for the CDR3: TGTGCCAGCAGTGAAGTGAGTGCAACTAATGAAAAACTGTTTTTT.

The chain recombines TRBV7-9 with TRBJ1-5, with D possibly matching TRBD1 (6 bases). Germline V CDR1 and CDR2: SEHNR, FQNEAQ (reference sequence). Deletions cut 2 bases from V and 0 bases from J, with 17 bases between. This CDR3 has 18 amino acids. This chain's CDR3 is CASSLRNRASDSNQPQHF. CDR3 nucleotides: TGTGCCAGCAGCTTACGAAACAGGGCGTCGGATAGCAATCAGCCCCAGCATTTT.

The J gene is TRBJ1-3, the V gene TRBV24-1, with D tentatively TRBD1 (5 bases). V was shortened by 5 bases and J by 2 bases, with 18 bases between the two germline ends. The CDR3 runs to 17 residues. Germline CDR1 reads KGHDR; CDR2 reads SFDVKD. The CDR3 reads CATSGASTGKAGNTIYF. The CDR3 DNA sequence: TGTGCCACCAGTGGGGCCTCTACAGGAAAAGCTGGAAACACCATATATTTT.

The CDR3 bases are TGTGCCAGCAGCTTGGACCGGAGGGAGGGAGAAAATGGCTACACCTTC. This gives the protein CASSLDRREGENGYTF. The chain links TRBV5-4 to TRBJ1-2; D gene unclear. V dropped 0 bases and J dropped 6 bases, with 18 bases sitting between them. Germline V gene lookup returns CDR1 SGHNT and CDR2 YYREEE (reference sequence). The CDR3 is 16 amino acids. Supplemented by reference TRBV5-4 and TRBJ1-2, the full variable domain reads ETGVTQSPTHLIKTRGQQVTLRCSSQSGHNTVSWYQQALGQGPQFIFQYYREEENGRGNFPPRFSGLQFPNYSSELNVNALELDDSALYLCASSLDRREGENGYTFGSGTRLTVV.

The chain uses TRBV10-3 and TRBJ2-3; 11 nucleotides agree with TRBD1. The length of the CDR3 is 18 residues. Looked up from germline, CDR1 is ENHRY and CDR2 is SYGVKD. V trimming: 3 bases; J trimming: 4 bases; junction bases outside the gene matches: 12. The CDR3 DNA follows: TGTGCCATCAGTGACCGGCTCGGGACAGGGGGAACTGCAGATACGCAGTATTTT. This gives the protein CAISDRLGTGGTADTQYF.

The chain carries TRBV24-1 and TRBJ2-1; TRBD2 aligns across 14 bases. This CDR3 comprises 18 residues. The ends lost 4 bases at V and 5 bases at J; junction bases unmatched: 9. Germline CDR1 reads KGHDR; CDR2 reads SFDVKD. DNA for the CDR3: TGTGCCACCAGTGACACCGGACTAGCGGGAGGTTACGACAATGAGCAGTTCTTC. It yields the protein CATSDTGLAGGYDNEQFF.